This T cell receptor beta chain was sequenced during a study of blood T cell repertoires in COVID-19. About the research overall: Researchers got acute and convalescent COVID-19 samples from the United States, Italy and Spain.

The CDR3 runs 15 residues. Between the trimmed V and J ends, which lost 2 bases and 6 bases, there was a span of 14 bases. The germline CDR1 and CDR2 sequences are SGHKS and YYEKEE (reference sequence). Authors' methods: Reference gene primer amplification in the assay estimated nucleated cell counts. Repertoires were generated with immunoSEQ multiplex PCR, while TCRdb's copy carries only in-frame clones and drops some. That table supplies the V and J calls and clone size; D and trimming were determined from the DNA. Counted here are some 120,000 clones, about 88% occurring once; the ten biggest clones make up 4% to 5%. Patients at the Seattle site were enrolled during active infection and followed longitudinally.

The sequenced material came from peripheral blood. The chain joins TRBV5-5 to TRBJ1-4; D possibly corresponds to TRBD1 (6 bases). This TCR was sampled from a man aged 55-75 years with COVID-19, enrolled during active disease. CDR3 in amino acids: CASSLSGTIDEKLFF. The CDR3 nucleotides read TGTGCCAGCAGCTTATCCGGGACAATCGATGAAAAACTGTTTTTT.